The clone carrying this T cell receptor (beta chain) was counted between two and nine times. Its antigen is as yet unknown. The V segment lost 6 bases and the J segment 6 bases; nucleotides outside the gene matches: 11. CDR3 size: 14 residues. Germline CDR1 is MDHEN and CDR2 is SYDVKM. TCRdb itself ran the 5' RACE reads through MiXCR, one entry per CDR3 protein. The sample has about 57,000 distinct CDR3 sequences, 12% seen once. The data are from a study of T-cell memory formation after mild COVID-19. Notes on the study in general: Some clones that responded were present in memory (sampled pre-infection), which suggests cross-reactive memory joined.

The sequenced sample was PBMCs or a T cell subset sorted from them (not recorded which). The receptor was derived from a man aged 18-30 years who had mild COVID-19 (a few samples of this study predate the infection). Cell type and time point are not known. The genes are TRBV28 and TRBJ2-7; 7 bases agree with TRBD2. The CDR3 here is CASSPPGGSGEQYV. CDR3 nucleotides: TGTGCCAGCAGCCCACCGGGGGGATCGGGCGAGCAGTACGTC.